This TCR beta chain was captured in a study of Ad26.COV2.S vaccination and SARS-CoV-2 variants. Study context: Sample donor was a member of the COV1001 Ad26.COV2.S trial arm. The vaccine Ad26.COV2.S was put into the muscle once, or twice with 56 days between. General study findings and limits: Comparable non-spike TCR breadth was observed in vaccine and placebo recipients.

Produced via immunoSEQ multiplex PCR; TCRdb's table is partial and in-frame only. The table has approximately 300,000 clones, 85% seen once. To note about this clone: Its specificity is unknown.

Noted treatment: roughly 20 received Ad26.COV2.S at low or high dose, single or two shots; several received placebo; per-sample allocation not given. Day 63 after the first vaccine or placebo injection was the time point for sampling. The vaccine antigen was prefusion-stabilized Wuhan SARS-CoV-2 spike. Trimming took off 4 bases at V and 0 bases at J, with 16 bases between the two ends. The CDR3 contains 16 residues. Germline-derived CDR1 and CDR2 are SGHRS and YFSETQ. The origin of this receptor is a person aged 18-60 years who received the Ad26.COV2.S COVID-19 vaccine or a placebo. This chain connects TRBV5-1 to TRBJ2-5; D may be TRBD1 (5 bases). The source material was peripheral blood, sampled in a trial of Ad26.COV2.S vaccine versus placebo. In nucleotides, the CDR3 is TGCGCCAGCAGCCAACTTAGTGGGGCTAACCAAGAGACCCAGTACTTC. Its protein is CASSQLSGANQETQYF.